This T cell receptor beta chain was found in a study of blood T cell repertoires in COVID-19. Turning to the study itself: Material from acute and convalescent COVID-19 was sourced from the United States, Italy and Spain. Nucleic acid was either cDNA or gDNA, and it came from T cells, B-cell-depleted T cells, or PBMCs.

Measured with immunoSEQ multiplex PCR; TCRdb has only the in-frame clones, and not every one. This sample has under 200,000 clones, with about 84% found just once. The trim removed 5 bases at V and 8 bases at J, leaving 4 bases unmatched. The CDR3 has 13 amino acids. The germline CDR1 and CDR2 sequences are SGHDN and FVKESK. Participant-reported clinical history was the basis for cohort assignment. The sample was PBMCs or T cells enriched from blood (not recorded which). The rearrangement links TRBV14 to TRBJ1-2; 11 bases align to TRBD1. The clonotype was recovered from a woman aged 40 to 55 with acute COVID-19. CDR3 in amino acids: CASSGDRGLGYTF. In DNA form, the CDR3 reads TGTGCCAGCAGCGGGGACAGGGGGTTAGGCTACACCTTC. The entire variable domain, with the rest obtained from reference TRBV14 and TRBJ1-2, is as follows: EAGVTQFPSHSVIEKGQTVTLRCDPISGHDNLYWYRRVMGKEIKFLLHFVKESKQDESGMPNNRFLAERTGGTYSTLKVQPAELEDSGVYFCASSGDRGLGYTFGSGTRLTVV.